The text below deals with one TCR beta chain. The antigen remains undetermined. This CDR3 contains 15 residues. The V segment lost 5 bases and the J segment 6 bases; nucleotides outside the gene matches: 8. CDR1 is SGHTA and CDR2 is FQGNSA in the germline V gene. Sequenced by immunoSEQ multiplex PCR; TCRdb stores in-frame clones only, minus some. The sample has about 100,000 clones, more than 75% seen once. The sample originates from a study of T cell responses to AZD1222 COVID-19 vaccine. Findings of the study overall: Regions 160-218 and 743-854 dominated among vaccine-associated CD4 TCRs spanning spike. Mostly white British, mostly female donors; authors suggested clonal diversity may be underestimated. The study reported that nearly half of spike-specific TCRs target unmutated variant regions. All repertoire sampling was performed exclusively after the peak T cell response.

This TCR derives from an adult in good health. Sequencing used peripheral blood, obtained on day 0 of MenACWY control vaccination. The rearrangement links TRBV7-2 to TRBJ2-1; 9 bases match TRBD1. CDR3 residues: CASSEQGAGGNEQFF. The CDR3 DNA reads as TGTGCCAGCAGCGAACAGGGGGCTGGGGGCAATGAGCAGTTCTTC.